A selection of T cell receptor beta chains follows, all from one sample in a study of T-cell memory formation after mild COVID-19. MiXCR was run by TCRdb on the 5' RACE reads, yielding one entry per CDR3 protein. The table includes roughly 450,000 distinct CDR3 sequences, about 20% detected once. Sample: PBMCs or a T cell subset sorted from them (not recorded which). Receptor source: an adult woman who had mild COVID-19 (a few samples of this study predate the infection). Cell type and time point are not known. CDR3s include the opening cysteine and the closing phenylalanine or tryptophan. The order of the fields is CDR3 length, D gene, V gene, clone size, J gene, CDR3 protein, CDR3 DNA. D genes are given only for firm matches. A row's size may be missing; if present it is once, few, many or a size class.

18	NA	TRBV9	NA	TRBJ1-2	CASSVSPSGGEGNYGYTF	TGTGCCAGCAGCGTAAGCCCTTCTGGGGGCGAGGGGAACTATGGCTACACCTTC
12	NA	TRBV7-8	few	TRBJ2-2	CASSGGTGELFF	TGTGCCAGCAGTGGGGGCACCGGGGAGCTGTTTTTT
16	NA	TRBV5-1	NA	TRBJ1-3	CASSLGPGFSGNTIYF	TGCGCCAGCAGTTTGGGTCCGGGTTTCTCTGGAAACACCATATATTTT
18	NA	TRBV12-2	few	TRBJ2-3	CASRLGGLAGGRTDTQYF	TGTGCAAGTCGCTTAGGAGGTCTAGCGGGGGGCCGCACAGATACGCAGTATTTT
14	TRBD2	TRBV9	few	TRBJ2-1	CASSVGSGINEQFF	TGTGCCAGCAGCGTGGGAAGCGGGATCAATGAGCAGTTCTTC
14	NA	TRBV12-3/TRBV12-4	NA	TRBJ2-3	CASSPSGRTDTQYF	TGTGCCAGCAGTCCCTCAGGGAGGACAGATACGCAGTATTTT
12	NA	TRBV11-2	NA	TRBJ2-3	CASSADTDTQYF	TGTGCCAGCAGCGCCGACACAGATACGCAGTATTTT
14	TRBD1	TRBV7-9	few	TRBJ1-2	CASSPTRQGLGYTF	TGTGCCAGCAGCCCGACCCGACAGGGTTTAGGCTACACCTTC
16	TRBD2	TRBV6-1	NA	TRBJ2-7	CASSRPRRAGDHEQYF	TGTGCCAGCAGCCGCCCTAGGCGAGCGGGAGACCACGAGCAGTACTTC
17	NA	TRBV12-5	NA	TRBJ2-7	CASGFTPPGHSSYEQYF	TGTGCTAGTGGTTTTACGCCTCCGGGACACAGCTCCTACGAGCAGTACTTC
15	NA	TRBV12-3/TRBV12-4	NA	TRBJ1-1	CASSLAYGLHDEAFF	TGTGCCAGCAGTTTAGCGTACGGCCTCCACGATGAAGCTTTCTTT
15	TRBD1	TRBV7-2	few	TRBJ1-2	CASSPKGQGPRGYTF	TGTGCCAGCAGCCCCAAGGGACAGGGTCCTCGTGGCTACACCTTC
13	NA	TRBV29-1	few	TRBJ2-7	CSVEWGDSYEQYF	TGCAGCGTTGAATGGGGGGACTCCTACGAGCAGTACTTC
16	NA	TRBV9	many	TRBJ1-1	CASSVSLGEGFTEAFF	TGTGCCAGCAGCGTAAGTTTGGGGGAAGGGTTCACTGAAGCTTTCTTT
14	NA	TRBV12-3/TRBV12-4	NA	TRBJ1-2	CASSFSRSTYGYTF	TGTGCCAGCAGTTTTTCCAGGTCAACTTATGGCTACACCTTC
14	NA	TRBV9	NA	TRBJ1-1	CASTSGGRNTEAFF	TGTGCCAGCACCTCTGGGGGGCGGAACACTGAAGCTTTCTTT
15	TRBD1	TRBV20-1	few	TRBJ2-4	CSAPGTGEGKNIQYF	TGCAGTGCCCCCGGGACAGGGGAAGGCAAAAACATTCAGTACTTC
15	NA	TRBV6-5	NA	TRBJ1-6	CASRDLWDGGSPLHF	TGTGCCAGCAGGGACCTATGGGATGGGGGATCACCCCTCCACTTT
13	TRBD1	TRBV12-3/TRBV12-4	few	TRBJ1-2	CASTAGTAYGYTF	TGTGCCAGCACCGCCGGGACAGCCTATGGCTACACCTTC
16	TRBD2	TRBV15	few	TRBJ2-5	CATSRDLAGSEETQYF	TGTGCCACCAGCAGAGATCTAGCGGGATCGGAAGAGACCCAGTACTTC
15	NA	TRBV9	NA	TRBJ1-1	CASSVFYGGNTEAFF	TGTGCCAGCAGCGTTTTCTATGGGGGGAACACTGAAGCTTTCTTT
15	TRBD1	TRBV7-9	NA	TRBJ2-5	CASSARTGTGETQYF	TGTGCCAGCAGCGCCCGGACAGGGACTGGAGAGACCCAGTACTTC
15	NA	TRBV7-9	NA	TRBJ2-5	CASSLAWTNKETQYF	TGTGCCAGCAGCTTAGCTTGGACAAATAAAGAGACCCAGTACTTC
19	NA	TRBV6-6	NA	TRBJ2-1	CASSYLLDGFPDSYNEQFF	TGTGCCAGCAGTTACCTCCTAGATGGTTTCCCGGACAGCTACAATGAGCAGTTCTTC
17	TRBD2	TRBV24-1	NA	TRBJ2-1	CATSDRPGTSGYNEQFF	TGTGCCACCAGTGATCGTCCCGGGACTAGCGGCTACAATGAGCAGTTCTTC
17	TRBD1	TRBV9	few	TRBJ1-3	CASSALGQGAPGNTIYF	TGTGCCAGCAGCGCCCTCGGACAGGGGGCGCCTGGAAACACCATATATTTT
15	NA	TRBV18	few	TRBJ1-2	CASSPPVEGLNGYTF	TGTGCCAGCTCACCACCGGTAGAGGGATTGAATGGCTACACCTTC
14	TRBD2	TRBV3-1	many	TRBJ2-7	CASSLAGASYEQYF	TGTGCCAGCAGCCTAGCGGGTGCCTCCTACGAGCAGTACTTC
17	TRBD2	TRBV7-2	NA	TRBJ2-1	CASSLTRIAGGLNEQFF	TGTGCCAGCAGCCTAACACGGATAGCGGGAGGGTTAAATGAGCAGTTCTTC
16	NA	TRBV5-1	few	TRBJ2-1	CASSLAGGWSYNEQFF	TGCGCCAGCAGCTTGGCCGGGGGCTGGTCCTACAATGAGCAGTTCTTC
14	NA	TRBV15	few	TRBJ2-2	CATSSIANTGELFF	TGTGCCACCAGTTCCATTGCAAACACCGGGGAGCTGTTTTTT
15	NA	TRBV4-3	once	TRBJ2-1	CASSQAQISYNEQFF	TGCGCCAGCAGCCAAGCACAGATCTCCTACAATGAGCAGTTCTTC
16	TRBD1	TRBV5-4	many	TRBJ2-2	CASSLGTGTNTGELFF	TGTGCCAGCAGCTTGGGGACAGGGACCAACACCGGGGAGCTGTTTTTT
15	NA	TRBV18	few	TRBJ2-3	CASSLRSAGADTQYF	TGTGCCAGCTCACTCCGATCGGCTGGGGCAGATACGCAGTATTTT
13	NA	TRBV20-1	few	TRBJ1-2	CSARGEMTDGYTF	TGCAGTGCTAGGGGGGAGATGACAGACGGCTACACCTTC
16	NA	TRBV14	few	TRBJ2-1	CASSPRRGRSYNEQFF	TGTGCCAGCAGCCCCCGGAGAGGGAGGAGTTACAATGAGCAGTTCTTC
17	TRBD1	TRBV4-1	few	TRBJ2-3	CASSSQPGQKYSDTQYF	TGCGCCAGCAGCTCCCAACCGGGACAGAAATATTCAGATACGCAGTATTTT
14	NA	TRBV5-4	few	TRBJ2-7	CASSYIKTDREQYF	TGTGCCAGCAGTTATATCAAGACCGATCGCGAGCAGTACTTC
15	NA	TRBV24-1	few	TRBJ1-5	CATSAAQGSNQPQHF	TGTGCCACCAGTGCGGCCCAAGGTAGCAATCAGCCCCAGCATTTT
14	NA	TRBV3-1	NA	TRBJ1-1	CASSPQWGDTEAFF	TGTGCCAGCAGCCCGCAATGGGGGGACACTGAAGCTTTCTTT
14	NA	TRBV7-9	few	TRBJ2-7	CASSTTESSYEQYF	TGTGCCAGCAGCACAACGGAAAGCTCCTACGAGCAGTACTTC
13	TRBD1	TRBV20-1	NA	TRBJ1-2	CSAIEQGKDGYTF	TGCAGTGCTATAGAACAGGGGAAGGATGGCTACACCTTC
16	NA	TRBV7-9	NA	TRBJ2-2	CASSSRQTRNTGELFF	TGTGCCAGCAGCTCCCGACAGACCCGAAACACCGGGGAGCTGTTTTTT
15	TRBD1	TRBV12-3/TRBV12-4	NA	TRBJ1-5	CASRLDRGGNQPQHF	TGTGCCAGCAGGTTGGACAGGGGCGGAAATCAGCCCCAGCATTTT
14	NA	TRBV11-3	NA	TRBJ2-3	CASSQGRAQDTQYF	TGTGCCAGCAGCCAAGGGAGAGCTCAAGATACGCAGTATTTT